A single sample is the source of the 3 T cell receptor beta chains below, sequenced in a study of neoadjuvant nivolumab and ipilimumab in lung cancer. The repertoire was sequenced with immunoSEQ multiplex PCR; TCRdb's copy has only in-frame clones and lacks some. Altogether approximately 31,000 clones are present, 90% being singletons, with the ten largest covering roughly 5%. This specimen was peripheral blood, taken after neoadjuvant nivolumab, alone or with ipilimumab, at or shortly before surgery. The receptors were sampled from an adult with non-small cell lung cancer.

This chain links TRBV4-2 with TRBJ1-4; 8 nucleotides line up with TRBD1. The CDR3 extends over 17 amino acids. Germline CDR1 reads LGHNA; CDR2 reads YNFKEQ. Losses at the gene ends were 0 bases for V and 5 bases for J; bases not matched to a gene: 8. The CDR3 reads CASSQEVRTGTNEKLFF. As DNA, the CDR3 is TGTGCCAGCAGCCAAGAAGTGAGGACAGGGACCAATGAAAAACTGTTTTTT.

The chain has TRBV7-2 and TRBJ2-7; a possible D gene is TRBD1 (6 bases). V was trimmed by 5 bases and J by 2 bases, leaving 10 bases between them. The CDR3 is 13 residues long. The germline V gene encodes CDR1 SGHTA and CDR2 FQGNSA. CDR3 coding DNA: TGTGCCAGCAGCACCGACAGGACCTACGAGCAGTACTTC. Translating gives CASSTDRTYEQYF.

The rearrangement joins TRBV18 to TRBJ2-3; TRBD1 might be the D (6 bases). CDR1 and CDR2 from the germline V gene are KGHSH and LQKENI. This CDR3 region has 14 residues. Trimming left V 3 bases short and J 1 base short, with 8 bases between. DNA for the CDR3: TGTGCCAGCTCACCGGCAGGGGGCACAGATACGCAGTATTTT. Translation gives CASSPAGGTDTQYF.